This entry lists 18 T cell receptor beta chains sequenced from one sample in a study of blood T cell repertoires in COVID-19. The method was immunoSEQ multiplex PCR; TCRdb's version includes in-frame clones alone and lacks a portion of them. The profile shows about 300,000 clones, more than 70% of them singletons. Sequenced sample: peripheral blood. The receptor set was obtained from a woman in her 30s who had recovered from COVID-19.

Regarding this clone: The same CDR3 can be traced to other DNA sequences in this sample. The chain recombines TRBV5-1 with TRBJ2-7; 9 nucleotides agree with TRBD1. V was pared by 0 bases and J by 6 bases, with 4 bases of the junction left unmatched. Germline V CDR1 and CDR2: SGHRS, YFSETQ. The CDR3 extends over 14 amino acids. CDR3 coding DNA: TGCGCCAGCAGCTTGGTAGGACAGGGGCTCGAGCAGTACTTC. This codes for CASSLVGQGLEQYF.

CDR3 bases: TGCGCCAGCAGCCCCCTAGAGGGAGAGGTTTATGGCTACACCTTC. Protein: CASSPLEGEVYGYTF. This chain connects TRBV5-1 to TRBJ1-2; D not certain. Germline V gene sequence: CDR1 SGHRS, CDR2 YFSETQ. V was cut by 4 bases and J by 5 bases, with 18 bases left in between. The CDR3 has 15 residues. The entire variable domain, with the rest obtained from reference TRBV5-1 and TRBJ1-2, is as follows: KAGVTQTPRYLIKTRGQQVTLSCSPISGHRSVSWYQQTPGQGLQFLFEYFSETQRNKGNFPGRFSGRQFSNSRSEMNVSTLELGDSALYLCASSPLEGEVYGYTFGSGTRLTVV.

The rearrangement joins TRBV19 to TRBJ1-5, with a possible D match to TRBD1 (5 bases). Germline V gene sequence: CDR1 LNHDA, CDR2 SQIVND (reference sequence). This CDR3 is 15 amino acids long. Trimming took 3 bases from V and 5 from J, leaving 14 bases between them. In DNA, the CDR3 is TGTGCCAGTAGTATGTCGGCAGGGTCTTATCAGCCCCAGCATTTT. Amino acids: CASSMSAGSYQPQHF. Filled out from reference TRBV19 and TRBJ1-5, the complete variable domain reads DGGITQSPKYLFRKEGQNVTLSCEQNLNHDAMYWYRQDPGQGLRLIYYSQIVNDFQKGDIAEGYSVSREKKESFPLTVTSAQKNPTAFYLCASSMSAGSYQPQHFGDGTRLSIL.

The chain employs TRBV19 and TRBJ2-1, with 8 bases lining up with TRBD2. Per the germline V gene, CDR1 is LNHDA and CDR2 is SQIVND (reference sequence). The CDR3 loop spans 13 amino acids. J gave up 9 bases and V 3 bases, and 4 bases lay outside the gene matches. CDR3: CASSMGRGAEQFF. The CDR3 bases are TGTGCCAGTAGTATGGGGCGGGGGGCTGAGCAGTTCTTC.

This clone showed up just once. This rearrangement joins TRBV28 to TRBJ2-3; 7 bases are shared with TRBD1. This CDR3 contains 15 residues. Germline trimming cut 6 bases from V and 0 bases from J; bases unmatched to any gene: 6. CDR1 and CDR2 (germline): MDHEN, SYDVKM. The CDR3 DNA sequence: TGTGCCAGCAGGCACAGGGGTCGTAGCACAGATACGCAGTATTTT. Amino acid sequence: CASRHRGRSTDTQYF. Full variable domain (outside the CDR3, taken from reference TRBV28 and TRBJ2-3): DVKVTQSSRYLVKRTGEKVFLECVQDMDHENMFWYRQDPGLGLRLIYFSYDVKMKEKGDIPEGYSVSREKKERFSLILESASTNQTSMYLCASRHRGRSTDTQYFGPGTRLTVL.

V gene TRBV27 combines with J gene TRBJ2-2; D possibly corresponds to TRBD2 (5 bases). The CDR3 is 17 residues long. V lost 5 bases to trimming and J lost 5 bases, with 21 bases between them. Germline V gene sequence: CDR1 MNHEY, CDR2 SMNVEV (reference sequence). The chain's CDR3 is CASSPYARVRGTGELFF. CDR3 coding DNA: TGTGCCAGCAGTCCATACGCCCGTGTGCGAGGGACCGGGGAGCTGTTTTTT.

This clone was recorded once. V is TRBV2 and J is TRBJ1-2, with D unclear. There are 15 residues in the CDR3. Germline V gene lookup returns CDR1 SNHLY and CDR2 FYNNEI. Trimming cost V 6 bases and J 5 bases, with 19 bases left between them. CDR3 coding DNA: TGTGCCAGCAGGGGGTTGGAGGGCGCTAGGTATGGCTACACCTTC. Its protein product is CASRGLEGARYGYTF.

The gene calls are TRBV30 and TRBJ2-5; 10 bases map to TRBD1. The germline gives CDR1 GTSNPN, CDR2 SVGIG (reference sequence). The CDR3 is made up of 15 amino acids. Germline trimming cut 3 bases from V and 5 bases from J; bases unmatched to any gene: 9. The CDR3 bases are TGTGCCTGGAGGCCCGACAGGGGGCTTACGGAGACCCAGTACTTC. This codes for CAWRPDRGLTETQYF.

The chain is built from TRBV12-5 and TRBJ1-5; D not certain. Trimming took 2 bases from V and 4 from J, leaving 3 bases between them. This CDR3 has 12 residues. Germline V gene lookup returns CDR1 LGHNT and CDR2 FRNRAP. The chain's CDR3 is CASGLLNQPQHF. In nucleotides, the CDR3 is TGTGCTAGTGGTTTGCTGAATCAGCCCCAGCATTTT. The entire variable domain, with the rest obtained from reference TRBV12-5 and TRBJ1-5, is as follows: DARVTQTPRHKVTEMGQEVTMRCQPILGHNTVFWYRQTMMQGLELLAYFRNRAPLDDSGMPKDRFSAEMPDATLATLKIQPSEPRDSAVYFCASGLLNQPQHFGDGTRLSIL.

The chain combines TRBV28 with TRBJ1-3, with 10 bases identical to TRBD1. Germline CDR1 is MDHEN and CDR2 is SYDVKM. With 8 bases clipped from V and 2 bases from J, the junction kept 6 bases outside the gene matches. The CDR3 spans 15 residues. CDR3 region: CASLTGTGAGNTIYF. As DNA, the CDR3 is TGTGCCAGCCTAACAGGGACAGGGGCTGGAAACACCATATATTTT.

This clone was counted once. V gene TRBV7-6 combines with J gene TRBJ2-3, with 14 bases matching TRBD2. The trim removed 1 base at V and 2 bases at J, leaving 8 bases unmatched. The CDR3 runs 19 residues. Germline V gene sequence: CDR1 SGHVS, CDR2 FNYEAQ. CDR3: CASSLVPGLAGALTDTQYF. The CDR3 DNA sequence: TGTGCCAGCAGCTTAGTCCCGGGACTAGCGGGGGCCCTCACAGATACGCAGTATTTT.

The chain links TRBV6-2 or TRBV6-3 to TRBJ2-5, with a tentative D call TRBD1 (7 bases). Germline CDR1 reads MNHEY; CDR2 reads SVGEGT. The CDR3 sequence is 14 residues long. Deletions cut 5 bases from V and 5 bases from J, with 15 bases between. The DNA for the CDR3 is TGTGCCAGCAGTATGATACAGGGGAGGGAGACCCAGTACTTC. This codes for CASSMIQGRETQYF.

This chain connects TRBV2 to TRBJ1-5; D gene ambiguous. This CDR3 is built from 15 residues. V lost 5 bases to trimming and J lost 5 bases, with 16 bases between them. Germline loops: CDR1 SNHLY, CDR2 FYNNEI. The CDR3 sequence is CASSLGSAGDQPQHF. The CDR3 nucleotides are TGTGCCAGCAGTTTAGGTTCTGCCGGGGATCAGCCCCAGCATTTT.

The chain employs TRBV28 and TRBJ2-7, with TRBD2 as a possible D gene (7 bases). Trimming removed 3 bases at V and 2 bases at J, with 11 bases between. Germline V CDR1 and CDR2: MDHEN, SYDVKM. This CDR3 region has 14 residues. The CDR3 DNA reads as TGTGCCAGCAGTTTGAGGCGGGGGCCCTACGAGCAGTACTTC. It translates to CASSLRRGPYEQYF.

The chain is built from TRBV29-1 and TRBJ2-5, with TRBD1 matching 7 bases. V lost 6 bases and J lost 4; bases outside the gene matches: 17. Germline lookup yields CDR1 SQVTM and CDR2 ANQGSEA. The CDR3 consists of 16 residues. The CDR3 sequence is CSVARGIATHRETQYF. DNA of the CDR3: TGCAGCGTGGCCAGGGGGATAGCTACTCACAGAGAGACCCAGTACTTC.

This clone was found once. V usage is TRBV3-1 (or the pseudogene TRBV3-2) and J usage is TRBJ1-5; D remains ambiguous. The V gene lost 2 bases and the J gene lost 6 bases, with 5 bases spanning the gap. Germline V gives CDR1 LGHDT, CDR2 YNNKEL (reference sequence). This CDR3 is built from 12 residues. The CDR3 coding sequence is TGTGCCAGCAGCCAAAGGAGTCAGCCCCAGCATTTT. Translation: CASSQRSQPQHF.

This chain connects TRBV30 to TRBJ2-7, with D possibly matching TRBD2 (6 bases). CDR3 length: 14 residues. V gave up 0 bases and J gave up 2 bases, with 11 bases separating them. Germline assignment: CDR1 GTSNPN and CDR2 SVGIG (reference sequence). CDR3 sequence: CAWSVVGGTYEQYF. DNA for the CDR3: TGTGCCTGGAGTGTAGTGGGGGGAACCTACGAGCAGTACTTC.

The chain has TRBV28 and TRBJ2-5; tentatively, D is TRBD1 (6 bases). The length of the CDR3 is 15 residues. Between the trimmed V and J ends, which lost 5 bases and 4 bases, there was a span of 17 bases. The V gene's germline CDR1 is MDHEN and CDR2 SYDVKM. CDR3 protein: CASSPGDTRGETQYF. The CDR3 DNA sequence: TGTGCCAGCAGTCCCGGGGACACCCGGGGAGAGACCCAGTACTTC.